One and the same sample provided the 27 T cell receptor beta chains below, sequenced in a study of blood T cell repertoires in COVID-19 (dated by TCRdb to about 2020). Library preparation was by the immunoSEQ multiplex PCR assay. In TCRdb, the immuneACCESS table is reduced to in-frame sequences with V and J assigned. These tables do not hold every clone; where another copy was compared, an unresolved V gene accounts for under half, and the others remain unexplained. This sample lists about 130,000 clones; roughly 81% were detected once. The ten largest clones represent roughly 13% of the sample. The specimen was peripheral blood. These receptors were collected from a human donor in a cohort sampled during active COVID-19.

The genes are TRBV3-1 (or the pseudogene TRBV3-2) and TRBJ2-3, with D tentatively TRBD1 (6 bases). Trimming cost V 5 bases and J 3 bases, with 15 bases left between them. CDR1 LGHDT and CDR2 YNNKEL come from the germline V gene (reference sequence). The CDR3 is made up of 15 amino acids. CDR3 in DNA: TGTGCCAGCAGCATCAACAGGGCTCGAACAGATACGCAGTATTTT. Encoded protein: CASSINRARTDTQYF.

This chain uses TRBV19 with TRBJ2-7, with TRBD1 matching 8 bases. Germline V gene sequence: CDR1 LNHDA, CDR2 SQIVND (reference sequence). Trimming removed 4 bases from V and 4 bases from J; junction bases left unmatched: 9. CDR3 length equals 15 residues. The CDR3 coding sequence is TGTGCCAGTAGTACGGACAGGGACCTAAGTTACGAGCAGTACTTC. Translation: CASSTDRDLSYEQYF.

The chain's CDR3 is CASSAGTVNYGYTF. In nucleotides, the CDR3 is TGCGCCAGCAGCGCCGGGACAGTTAACTATGGCTACACCTTC. The gene calls are TRBV5-1 and TRBJ1-2; 7 positions agree with TRBD1. Germline V gene sequence: CDR1 SGHRS, CDR2 YFSETQ. The ends lost 4 bases at V and 1 base at J; junction bases unmatched: 4. The CDR3 is made up of 14 amino acids.

This clone was seen only once. The V and J genes are TRBV10-3 and TRBJ1-2; 10 bases agree with TRBD1. V shed 2 bases and J 4 bases; nucleotides not matched to a gene: 7. Germline lookup yields CDR1 ENHRY and CDR2 SYGVKD. The CDR3 spans 16 residues. DNA of the CDR3: TGTGCCATCAGTGAGGCTTGGACAGGGGGTGGCTATGGCTACACCTTC. As protein: CAISEAWTGGGYGYTF.

V and J are TRBV18 and TRBJ2-2, with TRBD1 matching over 7 bases. The V gene end was trimmed by 4 bases and the J gene end by 1 base; junction bases not matched to a gene: 9. This CDR3 is built from 17 residues. Per germline, CDR1 KGHSH and CDR2 LQKENI. This chain's CDR3 is CASSLQPRDRNTGELFF. The CDR3, as DNA: TGTGCCAGCTCACTTCAGCCGAGGGACAGGAACACCGGGGAGCTGTTTTTT.

The chain has TRBV7-2 and TRBJ1-1, with D possibly matching TRBD1 (5 bases). The CDR3 is 13 amino acids. Germline CDR1 is SGHTA and CDR2 is FQGNSA. Trimming stripped 3 bases from V and 8 bases from J, with 13 bases between. This CDR3 is CASSFPGHLEAFF. For the CDR3, the DNA is TGTGCCAGCAGCTTCCCAGGACACCTAGAAGCTTTCTTT.

The chain joins TRBV5-1 to TRBJ2-3; D perhaps matches TRBD1 (5 bases). The CDR3 is made up of 14 amino acids. V lost 7 bases, J lost 6 bases, and 18 bases lay in between. In germline, CDR1 is SGHRS, CDR2 YFSETQ. Here the CDR3 DNA reads TGCGCCAGCTCGTACCAGGGTTGGGTGGATACGCAGTATTTT. Protein product: CASSYQGWVDTQYF.

The chain links TRBV7-6 to TRBJ1-6; D is unresolved. Between the trimmed V and J ends, which lost 0 bases and 8 bases, there was a span of 8 bases. Germline CDR1 and CDR2: SGHVS and FNYEAQ. CDR3 size: 14 residues. The CDR3 DNA sequence: TGTGCCAGCAGCTTAGCTGGGCGTGATTCACCCCTCCACTTT. Translated: CASSLAGRDSPLHF. Variable domain in full (rest from reference TRBV7-6 and TRBJ1-6): GAGVSQSPRYKVTKRGQDVALRCDPISGHVSLYWYRQALGQGPEFLTYFNYEAQQDKSGLPNDRFSAERPEGSISTLTIQRTEQRDSAMYRCASSLAGRDSPLHFGNGTRLTVT.

The gene calls are TRBV5-5 and TRBJ1-1, with a possible D match to TRBD1 (5 bases). Trimming pared 6 bases from V and 1 base from J, leaving 13 bases between. The CDR3 has 14 residues. Per the germline V gene, CDR1 is SGHKS and CDR2 is YYEKEE (reference sequence). The CDR3 here is CASNSRVTNTEAFF. CDR3 in DNA: TGTGCCAGCAATAGCAGGGTGACGAACACTGAAGCTTTCTTT.

This chain joins TRBV5-8 and TRBJ1-4; weak D call: TRBD1 (5 bases). The CDR3 is 12 residues long. Germline loops: CDR1 SGHTS, CDR2 YDEGEE. V lost 0 bases and J 14 bases, leaving 11 bases between the germline ends. The CDR3 region is CASSLEPRQLFF. Written as DNA, the CDR3 is TGTGCCAGCAGCTTGGAACCGAGACAGCTGTTTTTT.

This rearrangement joins TRBV14 to TRBJ2-5; 9 bases agree with TRBD2. The CDR3 is 14 residues long. Trimming cost V 1 base and J 7 bases; bases outside gene matches: 4. Germline loops: CDR1 SGHDN, CDR2 FVKESK. CDR3 in amino acids: CASSQASGGLTQYF. The CDR3 nucleotides read TGTGCCAGCAGCCAAGCGAGCGGGGGGCTGACCCAGTACTTC.

The chain joins TRBV2 to TRBJ2-7, with a weak D call TRBD1 (6 bases). CDR3 length: 13 residues. From germline, CDR1 is SNHLY and CDR2 FYNNEI. The V gene lost 5 bases and the J gene lost 3 bases, with 11 bases spanning the gap. CDR3 DNA: TGTGCCAGCAGTTTGAGGGGGAACTACGAGCAGTACTTC. Translated, it gives CASSLRGNYEQYF.

The V gene is TRBV19, the J gene TRBJ1-5; 9 bases match TRBD1. Germline V gives CDR1 LNHDA, CDR2 SQIVND (reference sequence). The CDR3 spans 18 residues. Trimming at V came to 6 bases and at J to 1 base, leaving 13 bases not matched to a gene. The CDR3 here is CASSDPGQGGLSNQPQHF. The DNA of the CDR3 is TGTGCCAGTAGCGATCCGGGACAGGGAGGACTAAGCAATCAGCCCCAGCATTTT.

The V gene is TRBV4-1, the J gene TRBJ2-7; D perhaps matches TRBD1 (5 bases). CDR1 is MGHRA and CDR2 is YSYEKL in the germline V gene. V lost 5 bases and J 2 bases, leaving 10 bases between the germline ends. The CDR3 covers 13 residues. The CDR3 is CASSLGAAYEQYF. CDR3 nucleotides: TGCGCCAGCAGCTTAGGGGCAGCCTACGAGCAGTACTTC.

The chain recombines TRBV27 with TRBJ1-5; 10 bases fit TRBD1. Germline-derived CDR1 and CDR2 are MNHEY and SMNVEV (reference sequence). V dropped 2 bases and J dropped 5; count of bases not matched to a gene: 6. CDR3 size: 16 residues. The CDR3 region has the DNA TGTGCCAGCAGTTTAGTGGGACAGGGGTTGGATCAGCCCCAGCATTTT. Translated: CASSLVGQGLDQPQHF.

The chain uses TRBV5-1 and TRBJ2-5; D is perhaps TRBD2 (6 bases). CDR3 length: 14 residues. V gave up 4 bases and J gave up 6 bases, with 16 bases separating them. Germline CDR1 and CDR2: SGHRS and YFSETQ. CDR3 bases: TGCGCCAGCAGCCGGGACTGGCGACAGAAGACCCAGTACTTC. Amino acids: CASSRDWRQKTQYF.

V is TRBV19 and J is TRBJ1-1; no clear D. The germline V gene encodes CDR1 LNHDA and CDR2 SQIVND (reference sequence). V was pared by 3 bases and J by 6 bases, with 11 bases between. The CDR3 sequence is 13 residues long. CDR3 region: CASSIGYFAEAFF. The CDR3 DNA follows: TGTGCCAGTAGTATCGGGTATTTCGCTGAAGCTTTCTTT.

The chain couples TRBV6-2 or TRBV6-3 to TRBJ2-7, with D unresolved. V lost 6 bases to trimming and J lost 6 bases, with 12 bases between them. In germline, CDR1 is MNHEY, CDR2 SVGEGT. The CDR3 loop spans 12 amino acids. This CDR3 is CASSRIPVEQYF. CDR3 DNA sequence: TGTGCCAGCAGCCGAATCCCAGTCGAGCAGTACTTC.

The chain has TRBV5-1 and TRBJ2-5, with 14 bases that match TRBD2. The CDR3 sequence is 16 residues long. The ends lost 4 bases at V and 3 bases at J; junction bases unmatched: 5. Germline CDR1 is SGHRS and CDR2 is YFSETQ. CDR3 sequence reads: CASSVPGLAGEETQYF. The CDR3 DNA is TGCGCCAGCAGCGTCCCGGGACTAGCGGGGGAAGAGACCCAGTACTTC.

This rearrangement joins TRBV4-1 to TRBJ1-3; D call uncertain. The V gene's germline CDR1 is MGHRA and CDR2 YSYEKL. Trimming removed 0 bases from V and 0 bases from J, with 6 bases in between. The CDR3 length is 15 residues. Here the CDR3 DNA reads TGCGCCAGCAGCCAAGATCGGTACTCTGGAAACACCATATATTTT. This codes for CASSQDRYSGNTIYF.

V and J are TRBV5-1 and TRBJ2-1, with D possibly matching TRBD1 (6 bases). The CDR3 spans 16 residues. With 0 bases removed from V and 6 bases from J, the gap between germline ends came to 16 bases. CDR1 and CDR2 from the germline V gene are SGHRS and YFSETQ. The CDR3 DNA reads as TGCGCCAGCAGCTTGGGTGACAGGTCCCCGATCAATGAGCAGTTCTTC. It yields the protein CASSLGDRSPINEQFF.

This chain connects TRBV4-1 to TRBJ1-2; D is ambiguous. V shed 0 bases and J shed 0 bases, with 5 bases lying between them. CDR3 size: 14 residues. CDR1 MGHRA and CDR2 YSYEKL come from the germline V gene. DNA for the CDR3: TGCGCCAGCAGCCAAGATCGGGCTAACTATGGCTACACCTTC. It is translated as CASSQDRANYGYTF.

This clone showed up just once. V and J are TRBV5-6 and TRBJ2-7, with D hard to call. CDR3 length equals 13 residues. Germline V lookup: CDR1 SGHDT, CDR2 YYEEEE. V gave up 0 bases and J gave up 6 bases, with 10 bases separating them. CDR3 protein: CASSLGAAPEQYF. In DNA, the CDR3 is TGTGCCAGCAGCTTGGGGGCCGCACCCGAGCAGTACTTC.

This clone was counted many times. J is TRBJ1-3 and V is TRBV19; D is undetermined. CDR3 length: 16 amino acids. Between the trimmed V and J ends, which lost 5 bases and 0 bases, there was a span of 14 bases. CDR1 and CDR2 from the germline V gene are LNHDA and SQIVND (reference sequence). CDR3 amino acids: CASSGRNRDSGNTIYF. DNA for the CDR3: TGTGCCAGTAGTGGGAGAAACCGAGACTCTGGAAACACCATATATTTT.

This CDR3 reads CAIMNEDSNTEAFF. The CDR3 DNA sequence: TGTGCCATCATGAACGAAGACAGCAACACTGAAGCTTTCTTT. The chain recombines TRBV10-3 with TRBJ1-1; D may be TRBD1 (5 bases). The CDR3 is made up of 14 amino acids. Trimming removed 7 bases from V and 2 bases from J, with 14 bases in between. Germline loops: CDR1 ENHRY, CDR2 SYGVKD.

This chain uses TRBV6-2 or TRBV6-3 with TRBJ2-1; 13 bases are shared with TRBD2. Germline CDR1 is MNHEY and CDR2 is SVGEGT. The CDR3 extends over 15 amino acids. Unmatched junction bases numbered 2, after V lost 5 bases and J lost 4 bases. The CDR3 sequence is CASSLTSGGYNEQFF. In DNA form, the CDR3 reads TGTGCCAGCAGTCTGACTAGCGGGGGGTACAATGAGCAGTTCTTC.

This clone came up once. The V gene is TRBV30, the J gene TRBJ1-4; D remains unclear. Trimming cost V 3 bases and J 1 base, with 9 bases left between them. The germline CDR1 and CDR2 sequences are GTSNPN and SVGIG (reference sequence). This CDR3 is built from 14 residues. The CDR3 sequence is CAWRAAETNEKLFF. The CDR3 DNA reads TGTGCCTGGAGAGCGGCAGAAACTAATGAAAAACTGTTTTTT. The full variable domain, with the rest looked up from reference TRBV30 and TRBJ1-4, is SQTIHQWPATLVQPVGSPLSLECTVEGTSNPNLYWYRQAAGRGLQLLFYSVGIGQISSEVPQNLSASRPQDRQFILSSKKLLLSDSGFYLCAWRAAETNEKLFFGSGTQLSVL.